The rows below give T cell receptor beta chains drawn from one sample of a study of CD8 T cells in Susac syndrome. From the immunoSEQ multiplex PCR reads, TCRdb called clonotypes with MiXCR, one entry per CDR3 protein. The data contain roughly 180,000 distinct CDR3 sequences, around 94% of them seen just once; the ten biggest clones take up 0.085% to 0.1%. Material: CD4+ T cells from PBMCs. All receptors derive from a human donor with Susac syndrome. The CDR3 runs from the conserved cysteine through the conserved F or W. The order of the fields is V gene, clone size, D gene, J gene, CDR3 DNA, CDR3 protein. The D gene is left open where the match is weak. Clone size, where shown, is once, few, many, or a class for clones that have expanded.

TRBV15	NA	TRBD1	TRBJ1-5	TGTGCCACCAGCAGACGAGGGGGCGGCAATCAGCCCCAGCATTTT	CATSRRGGGNQPQHF
TRBV5-6	NA	TRBD2	TRBJ2-1	TGTGCCAGCATACAAAGCGGGAGGGCCTACAATGAGCAGTTCTTC	CASIQSGRAYNEQFF
TRBV7-2	NA	NA	TRBJ2-1	TGTGCCAGCAGCTTAGTGGTGTTGGGAAATGAGCAGTTCTTC	CASSLVVLGNEQFF
TRBV29-1	NA	NA	TRBJ1-4	TGCAGTCCCACCCCCCCGGGTGAAAAACTGTTTTTT	CSPTPPGEKLFF
TRBV2	NA	NA	TRBJ1-5	TGTGCCAGCAGTGAGAGGTGGTGGAGGGGAGGGCAGCCCCAGCATTTT	CASSERWWRGGQPQHF
TRBV30	NA	NA	TRBJ2-7	TGTGCCTGGGGTAGTAGCTCCTACGAGCAGTACTTC	CAWGSSSYEQYF
TRBV29-1	NA	NA	TRBJ1-2	TGCAGCATCCTGGGGGACAACGGGATTTATGGCTACACCTTC	CSILGDNGIYGYTF
TRBV7-9	NA	NA	TRBJ1-1	TGTGCCAGCACCGGACAAGGTGGGAACACTGAAGCTTTCTTT	CASTGQGGNTEAFF
TRBV18	NA	NA	TRBJ2-7	TGTGCCAGCTCACTCGGGACATATCCCTACGAGCAGTACTTC	CASSLGTYPYEQYF
TRBV20-1	NA	NA	TRBJ2-3	TGCAGTGCTAGGGCCGGTCGAGATACGCAGTATTTT	CSARAGRDTQYF
TRBV7-2	once	NA	TRBJ2-7	TGTGCCAGCAGCTTGGACACTGCCTCCTACGAGCAGTACTTC	CASSLDTASYEQYF
TRBV9	NA	NA	TRBJ1-4	TGTGCCAGCAGCGCATCTGGGGTCGCTGAAAAACTGTTTTTT	CASSASGVAEKLFF
TRBV6-1	NA	TRBD2	TRBJ2-7	TGTGCCAGCAGTAAGAGGCTAGCGGGAGCGGGGGGAAACTACGAGCAGTACTTC	CASSKRLAGAGGNYEQYF